The clone carrying this T cell receptor (beta chain) was counted at least ten times. The antigen remains undetermined. These data are taken from a study of blood T cells in healthy people across ages. Overall study context: Per every two T cells, about one barcoded beta molecule was captured by template switching.

Each sample used at least 7 million PBMCs. The CDR3 length is 15 residues. Per germline, CDR1 MDHEN and CDR2 SYDVKM. V was clipped by 7 bases and J by 4 bases, with 20 bases between them. Overall study findings and caveats: Among long-lived donors, naive CD4+ cells were more numerous and diversity higher than in aged donors. PBMC samples, being unsorted, prevented any conclusive comparison of naive and antigen-experienced cells.

A second PCR, run for roughly 7 to 11 cycles, used a sample-barcoded 5' primer plus a J-beta primer mix. TCRdb reprocessed the 5' RACE reads with MiXCR, giving one entry per CDR3 protein. The table includes hundreds of thousands of distinct CDR3 sequences, 32% detected once. Specimen: blood. This sequence joins TRBV28 and TRBJ2-7, with TRBD2 as a possible D gene (8 bases). The TCR sequence derives from a woman of 80 years or more in good health. The CDR3 region has the DNA TGTGCCAGCAACGGGGGGGGCAGGGACAGATACGAGCAGTACTTC. Its protein product is CASNGGGRDRYEQYF.